This T cell receptor (beta chain) was documented in a study of blood T cell repertoires in COVID-19. TCRdb's table, derived via immunoSEQ multiplex PCR, lists solely in-frame clones and lacks some. The repertoire has about 300,000 clones, roughly 90% of them found once; the top ten carry under 3%. Cohort allocation depended upon clinical history that participants reported. Within 2 weeks before study entry, exposed participants met a COVID-19 case. Trimming at V came to 5 bases and at J to 3 bases, leaving 7 bases not matched to a gene. The CDR3 runs to 16 residues. The germline CDR1 and CDR2 sequences are SGHTA and FQGNSA.

Sequencing input: PBMCs or T cells enriched from blood (not recorded which). The sequence came from a woman in her fifties or sixties who had been exposed to COVID-19. This chain joins TRBV7-2 and TRBJ2-1, with TRBD2 matching over 10 bases. This CDR3 reads CASSGIAGGVYNEQFF. In nucleotides, the CDR3 is TGTGCCAGCAGCGGAATAGCGGGGGGTGTCTACAATGAGCAGTTCTTC.